The 2 T cell receptor beta chains below come from one sample, sequenced in a study of T cell changes during pregnancy in multiple sclerosis. Measured with immunoSEQ multiplex PCR; TCRdb has only the in-frame clones, and not every one. The sample shows around 49,000 clones, nearly 95% of them seen only once. Material: CD4+ T cells from peripheral blood mononuclear cells, obtained after pregnancy. The receptors shown here come from a female donor in good health, enrolled as a control in a pregnancy study.

The V and J genes are TRBV15 and TRBJ1-1; 7 bases agree with TRBD1. J lost 6 bases, V lost 5 bases, and 9 bases had no gene match. This CDR3 region has 14 residues. Germline values: CDR1 LNHNV, CDR2 YYDKDF (reference sequence). DNA of the CDR3: TGTGCCACCAGCGGGGGACAGCCTGGGGCTGAAGCTTTCTTT. It codes for CATSGGQPGAEAFF.

V is TRBV15 and J is TRBJ1-1; D is perhaps TRBD1 (5 bases). There are 14 residues in the CDR3. Looked up from germline, CDR1 is LNHNV and CDR2 is YYDKDF (reference sequence). V was trimmed by 0 bases and J by 5 bases, leaving 10 bases between them. CDR3 amino acids: CATSRDPRVTEAFF. As DNA, the CDR3 is TGTGCCACCAGCAGAGATCCCAGGGTTACTGAAGCTTTCTTT.